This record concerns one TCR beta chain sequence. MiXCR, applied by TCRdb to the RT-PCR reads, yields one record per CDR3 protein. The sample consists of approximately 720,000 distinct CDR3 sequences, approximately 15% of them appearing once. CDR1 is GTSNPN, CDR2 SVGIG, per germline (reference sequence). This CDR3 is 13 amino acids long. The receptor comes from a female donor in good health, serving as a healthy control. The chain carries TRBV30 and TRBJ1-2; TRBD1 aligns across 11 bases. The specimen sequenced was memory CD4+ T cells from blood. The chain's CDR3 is CVRMDRGLVGYTF. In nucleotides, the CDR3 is TGTGTCCGGATGGACAGGGGGCTGGTTGGCTACACCTTC.